These T cell receptor beta chains were read from a single sample in a study of cytomegalovirus exposure and HLA in healthy donors. Clones were read by immunoSEQ multiplex PCR, and TCRdb kept only the in-frame ones, dropping some. The data contain some 220,000 clones, over 75% of them seen just once; the ten biggest clones take up under 0.6%. Material: PBMCs. Receptors originate from a boy aged 10-17 years in good health and CMV-seronegative. Both conserved end residues are part of each CDR3. The D gene is left open where the match is weak. Size is omitted from some rows. Given values are once, few, many or a class for expanded clones.

j_gene | d_gene | abundance | v_gene | CDR3aa | CDR3nt
TRBJ2-1 | TRBD2 | . | TRBV14 | CASSPRRGRRSYNEQFF | TGTGCCAGCAGCCCCCGGCGGGGGAGACGATCCTACAATGAGCAGTTCTTC
TRBJ2-1 | TRBD2 | . | TRBV5-4 | CASSLGLAGVGEQFF | TGTGCCAGCAGCTTGGGGCTAGCGGGAGTGGGTGAGCAGTTCTTC
TRBJ1-1 | . | . | TRBV5-1 | CASSLEGVNTEAFF | TGCGCCAGCAGCTTGGAGGGGGTAAACACTGAAGCTTTCTTT
TRBJ2-2 | TRBD2 | . | TRBV5-1 | CASSGLSTSGSATGELFF | TGCGCCAGCAGCGGACTCTCGACTAGCGGGAGCGCCACCGGGGAGCTGTTTTTT
TRBJ2-6 | . | . | TRBV21-1 | CASSKKGDVQYPGSGANVLTF | TGTGCCAGCAGCAAAAAAGGGGATGTACAGTACCCAGGCTCTGGGGCCAACGTCCTGACTTTC
TRBJ2-7 | TRBD2 | . | TRBV5-4 | CASSPGASGRYEQYF | TGTGCCAGCAGCCCCGGGGCGAGCGGGAGGTACGAGCAGTACTTC
TRBJ1-2 | . | . | TRBV5-1 | CASSLTGVSGYTF | TGCGCCAGCAGCTTGACGGGGGTTAGTGGCTACACCTTC
TRBJ2-7 | TRBD1 | . | TRBV7-2 | CASSARDRGRPHYEQYF | TGTGCCAGCAGCGCCAGGGACAGGGGCCGGCCGCACTACGAGCAGTACTTC
TRBJ1-1 | TRBD1 | . | TRBV6-5 | CASSSTGGEAFF | TGTGCCAGCAGTTCGACAGGGGGTGAAGCTTTCTTT
TRBJ1-3 | TRBD1 | . | TRBV7-2 | CASSRGTAGNTIYF | TGTGCCAGCAGCCGCGGGACAGCTGGAAACACCATATATTTT
TRBJ2-2 | TRBD2 | . | TRBV10-3 | CAISEIAVAGAFTGELFF | TGTGCCATCAGTGAGATCGCGGTAGCGGGGGCCTTCACCGGGGAGCTGTTTTTT
TRBJ1-1 | . | few | TRBV11-1 | CASSLQGRASTFF | TGTGCCAGCAGCTTACAGGGCAGGGCCTCCACTTTCTTT
TRBJ2-3 | TRBD2 | . | TRBV30 | CAWGLAGTGITDTQYF | TGTGCCTGGGGACTAGCGGGTACCGGGATCACAGATACGCAGTATTTT
TRBJ1-2 | . | . | TRBV4-1 | CASSPDSLLVGYTF | TGCGCCAGCAGCCCGGACAGTCTCCTGGTTGGCTACACCTTC
TRBJ2-3 | . | . | TRBV2 | CAWQGGDTQYF | TGTGCCTGGCAGGGCGGAGATACGCAGTATTTT
TRBJ2-1 | . | . | TRBV5-1 | CASSLEAGVGEQFF | TGCGCCAGCAGCTTGGAAGCGGGTGTAGGTGAGCAGTTCTTC
TRBJ1-1 | . | once | TRBV4-1 | CASSQGARDEAFF | TGCGCCAGCAGCCAAGGGGCACGGGATGAAGCTTTCTTT
TRBJ1-1 | . | . | TRBV10-3 | CAISMGQTTNTEAFF | TGTGCCATCAGTATGGGACAAACCACGAACACTGAAGCTTTCTTT
TRBJ2-3 | TRBD1 | . | TRBV9 | CASSVATGTGQDTQYF | TGTGCCAGCAGCGTAGCTACCGGGACAGGCCAAGATACGCAGTATTTT
TRBJ2-7 | . | . | TRBV27 | CASSRPGGLLEQYF | TGTGCCAGCAGCCGCCCCGGGGGACTGCTCGAGCAGTACTTC
TRBJ1-1 | . | . | TRBV11-3 | CASSSITGITEAFF | TGTGCCAGCAGCTCCATTACAGGTATCACTGAAGCTTTCTTT
TRBJ2-3 | TRBD2 | . | TRBV5-6 | CASSLGHLADITDTQYF | TGTGCCAGCAGCTTAGGGCACCTAGCGGATATCACAGATACGCAGTATTTT
TRBJ2-7 | TRBD1 | . | TRBV27 | CASSLTGTDYSYEQYF | TGTGCCAGCAGCCTAACCGGGACAGACTACTCCTACGAGCAGTACTTC
TRBJ1-2 | . | once | TRBV15 | CATSFQGTGYTF | TGTGCCACCAGCTTCCAGGGGACTGGCTACACCTTC
TRBJ1-1 | TRBD1 | . | TRBV5-1 | CASSFAPGQGNTEAFF | TGCGCCAGCAGCTTCGCTCCGGGACAGGGGAACACTGAAGCTTTCTTT
TRBJ2-3 | TRBD2 | . | TRBV30 | CALRLAGVTDTQYF | TGTGCCTTAAGACTAGCGGGAGTAACAGATACGCAGTATTTT
TRBJ2-1 | TRBD2 | . | TRBV29-1 | CSVVLAGACEQFF | TGCAGCGTTGTTCTAGCGGGAGCATGCGAGCAGTTCTTC
TRBJ2-7 | TRBD2 | few | TRBV5-1 | CASSSIGLAGGRFF | TGCGCCAGCAGCTCTATCGGACTAGCGGGAGGGAGGTTTTTC
TRBJ1-2 | . | . | TRBV9 | CASSVGQGSGYTF | TGTGCCAGCAGCGTAGGCCAGGGGAGTGGCTACACCTTC
TRBJ2-3 | . | . | TRBV18 | CASSEWTTDTQYF | TGTGCCAGCTCAGAATGGACTACAGATACGCAGTATTTT
TRBJ2-7 | . | . | TRBV7-9 | CASSFLERVASYEQYF | TGTGCCAGCAGCTTCCTTGAGAGGGTCGCGTCCTACGAGCAGTACTTC
TRBJ2-2 | TRBD2 | . | TRBV2 | CASGATLAGVTGELFF | TGTGCCAGCGGTGCGACTCTAGCGGGGGTTACCGGGGAGCTGTTTTTT
TRBJ2-1 | . | . | TRBV25-1 | CASSELGAAYNEQFF | TGTGCCAGCAGTGAATTGGGGGCAGCATACAATGAGCAGTTCTTC
TRBJ1-4 | . | . | TRBV4-1 | CASSLLNQAYNEKLFF | TGCGCCAGCAGCCTCCTAAACCAGGCTTATAATGAAAAACTGTTTTTT
TRBJ2-5 | . | . | TRBV9 | CASSAVPARGETQYF | TGTGCCAGCAGCGCCGTCCCCGCCAGGGGAGAGACCCAGTACTTC
TRBJ1-2 | . | . | TRBV19 | CASRGQYYGYPF | TGTGCCAGTAGAGGACAGTACTATGGCTACCCCTTC
TRBJ1-3 | . | . | TRBV2 | CASSEERHNSGNTIYF | TGTGCCAGCAGTGAAGAACGACACAACTCTGGAAACACCATATATTTT
TRBJ2-7 | . | . | TRBV27 | CASSFIAGPYEQYF | TGTGCCAGCAGTTTCATCGCCGGTCCCTACGAGCAGTACTTC
TRBJ1-2 | . | once | TRBV6-5 | CASSKTPNYGYTF | TGTGCCAGCAGCAAGACTCCTAACTATGGCTACACCTTC
TRBJ1-2 | . | . | TRBV30 | CAWSVGAGGTF | TGTGCCTGGAGTGTGGGGGCCGGCGGCACCTTC
TRBJ1-2 | . | . | TRBV7-9 | CASSPGGQFYGYTF | TGTGCCAGCAGCCCCGGGGGGCAGTTCTATGGCTACACCTTC
TRBJ1-3 | . | . | TRBV6-1 | CATATDSGNTIYF | TGTGCCACCGCGACAGACTCTGGAAACACCATATATTTT
TRBJ1-1 | TRBD1 | . | TRBV10-1 | CASRAGQGLLTEAFF | TGCGCCAGCAGGGCAGGACAGGGGCTCCTCACTGAAGCTTTCTTT
TRBJ2-1 | TRBD1 | . | TRBV11-3 | CASSGKRGQGAREQFF | TGTGCCAGCAGCGGAAAGAGGGGACAGGGGGCTCGGGAGCAGTTCTTC
TRBJ1-1 | . | . | TRBV7-8 | CASSQLRGDRLGDTEAFF | TGTGCCAGCAGCCAACTCCGGGGGGACCGGCTTGGGGACACTGAAGCTTTCTTT
TRBJ2-5 | . | . | TRBV11-3 | CASSSRVEETQYF | TGTGCCAGCAGCTCCCGGGTTGAAGAGACCCAGTACTTC
TRBJ2-7 | . | . | TRBV9 | CASSPQTVSYEQYF | TGTGCCAGCAGCCCGCAGACAGTTTCCTACGAGCAGTACTTC
TRBJ1-5 | . | . | TRBV29-1 | CSPVKGGGSNQPQHF | TGCAGCCCCGTCAAGGGGGGAGGGAGCAATCAGCCCCAGCATTTT
TRBJ2-1 | TRBD1 | . | TRBV6-6 | CASSYLQGSSYNEQFF | TGTGCCAGCAGTTACCTACAGGGGAGCTCCTACAATGAGCAGTTCTTC
TRBJ2-1 | TRBD1 | few | TRBV2 | CASIRTGTYNEQFF | TGTGCCAGCATCCGGACAGGAACTTACAATGAGCAGTTCTTC
TRBJ2-7 | TRBD1 | . | TRBV25-1 | CASSWTGGSYEQYF | TGTGCCAGCTCATGGACAGGGGGTTCCTACGAGCAGTACTTC
TRBJ1-3 | TRBD1 | . | TRBV29-1 | CSVRDSSGNTIYF | TGCAGCGTGAGGGACAGCTCTGGAAACACCATATATTTT
TRBJ2-3 | . | few | TRBV9 | CASSAHTDTQYF | TGTGCCAGCAGCGCCCATACAGATACGCAGTATTTT
TRBJ1-2 | . | . | TRBV19 | CASMSPTTRGYTF | TGTGCCAGTATGAGCCCTACTACTCGTGGCTACACCTTC
TRBJ2-3 | TRBD2 | . | TRBV7-8 | CASSLVPGGVSTDTQYF | TGTGCCAGCAGCTTAGTTCCCGGGGGGGTTAGCACAGATACGCAGTATTTT
TRBJ2-7 | . | . | TRBV30 | CAWNLGTYEQYF | TGTGCCTGGAACCTAGGCACCTACGAGCAGTACTTC
TRBJ2-3 | . | few | TRBV7-9 | CASTSDTQYF | TGTGCCAGCACCTCAGATACGCAGTATTTT